This TCR beta chain comes out of a study of cytomegalovirus exposure and HLA in healthy donors. Study results and limitations: Highly shared sequence variants in one cluster were likely a sequencing artifact.

CDR3 size: 12 residues. Looked up from germline, CDR1 is MDHEN and CDR2 is SYDVKM. Trimming took 3 bases from V and 2 from J, leaving 4 bases between them. Likely unrecorded immune exposures existed in these nominally healthy donors. Regarding this clone: Its cognate antigen is unknown.

The PCR was carried out with 60 Vbeta primers and 13 Jbeta primers. Data came from immunoSEQ multiplex PCR; TCRdb stores just in-frame clones and leaves some out. This sample has 150,000 to 200,000 clones, with roughly 79% found just once. The chain combines TRBV28 with TRBJ1-2; D unclear. This TCR derives from a woman younger than 45 in good health and CMV-seropositive. The sequenced material came from PBMCs. The CDR3 protein is CASSLTNYGYTF. The DNA of the CDR3 is TGTGCCAGCAGTTTGACAAACTATGGCTACACCTTC.